Each of the 17 T cell receptor beta chains below was sequenced from the same sample in a study of tumor-infiltrating lymphocytes in oesophageal squamous cell carcinoma. TCRdb redid the calling of the PCR reads with MiXCR, one entry per CDR3 protein. This table holds 20,000 or so distinct CDR3 sequences, roughly 40% found once. Sequencing input: esophageal tumor tissue. Receptors were obtained from a male donor with esophageal squamous cell carcinoma.

This clonotype showed up many times. The chain recombines TRBV11-3 with TRBJ2-5; D is uncertain. The CDR3 contains 15 residues. The germline V gene has CDR1 SGHNT and CDR2 YENEEA. V lost 1 base and J lost 2, with 11 bases in between. The CDR3 spells CASSLVKRCQETQYF. The DNA for the CDR3 is TGTGCCAGCAGCTTAGTTAAGCGTTGTCAAGAGACCCAGTACTTC.

This clonotype was observed a few times. This sequence may be a read error, since a much larger clone differs from it by one base. The J gene is TRBJ2-1, the V gene TRBV6-6, with D unresolved. The CDR3 is 14 amino acids. Germline V lookup: CDR1 MNHNY, CDR2 SVGAGI (reference sequence). The CDR3 bases are TGTGCCAGCAGTTACTCTCTAAACTACAATGAGCCGTTCTTC. Translating gives CASSYSLNYNEPFF.

This clonotype has only a few counts. The chain is built from TRBV7-6 and TRBJ2-1; 7 bases are shared with TRBD1. Trimming took 2 bases from V and 7 from J; bases not matched to a gene: 5. Germline loops: CDR1 SGHVS, CDR2 FNYEAQ. The CDR3 runs to 14 residues. This CDR3 is CASSLTQGENEQFF. CDR3 bases: TGTGCCAGCAGCTTAACCCAGGGGGAAAATGAGCAGTTCTTC. Using reference TRBV7-6 and TRBJ2-1 for the parts outside the CDR3, the full variable domain is GAGVSQSPRYKVTKRGQDVALRCDPISGHVSLYWYRQALGQGPEFLTYFNYEAQQDKSGLPNDRFSAERPEGSISTLTIQRTEQRDSAMYRCASSLTQGENEQFFGPGTRLTVL.

In this sample, this clonotype turned up many times. J is TRBJ2-7 and V is TRBV19, with 7 bases lining up with TRBD2. The CDR3 runs to 16 residues. V was pared by 7 bases and J by 3 bases, with 15 bases of the junction left unmatched. Germline V gene lookup returns CDR1 LNHDA and CDR2 SQIVND (reference sequence). The CDR3 here is CASTRGGGENVYEQYF. CDR3 bases: TGTGCCAGTACTCGAGGCGGGGGAGAGAACGTCTACGAGCAGTACTTC.

This clonotype was counted a few times. The J gene is TRBJ2-3, the V gene TRBV7-4; possibly TRBD1 for D (6 bases). Germline CDR1 reads SGHVT; CDR2 reads SQSDAQ. V dropped 4 bases and J dropped 4 bases, with 9 bases sitting between them. CDR3 length: 13 residues. Here the CDR3 reads CASSSQGPDTQYF. The CDR3 region has the DNA TGTGCCAGCAGCTCACAGGGTCCAGATACGCAGTATTTT.

In this sample, this clonotype turned up many times. The CDR3 loop reads CASRPHRDNYNEQFF. In nucleotides, the CDR3 is TGTGCCAGCAGACCCCACCGGGACAACTACAATGAGCAGTTCTTC. V and J are TRBV6-2 or TRBV6-3 and TRBJ2-1; D may be TRBD1 (6 bases). The CDR3 totals 15 residues. Trimming cost V 6 bases and J 3 bases, with 15 bases left between them. Germline values: CDR1 MNHEY, CDR2 SVGEGT.

With regard to this clonotype: Since the CDR3 does not end with the conserved phenylalanine or tryptophan, this likely comes from a read error. The DNA is left out, because the CDR3 cannot be placed on it with certainty; the CDR3 is given as TCRdb lists it. The V gene is TRBV12-3 or TRBV12-4, the J gene TRBJ2-7; the D call of TRBD1 is as the table states it, not checked on the DNA. Including both end residues, the CDR3 is 15 amino acids long. The chain's CDR3 is CASSPGGGYGYTFGS.

The CDR3 reads CASSLSLEQYF. DNA of the CDR3: TGTGCCAGCAGCTTATCTCTCGAGCAGTACTTC. This rearrangement joins TRBV7-2 to TRBJ2-3; no clear D gene. The DNA matches TRBJ2-7 better at its end, which makes the J call doubtful. Germline loops: CDR1 SGHTA, CDR2 FQGNSA. The CDR3 length is 11 residues.

This clonotype was counted once. The conserved phenylalanine or tryptophan normally closing the CDR3 is absent here, so this likely arose from a read error. The DNA is omitted, as the CDR3 cannot be located on it reliably, and the CDR3 follows TCRdb's listing. The rearrangement uses TRBV7-3 and TRBJ1-6. Germline CDR1 and CDR2: SGHTA and FQGTGA. The CDR3 has 17 residues if both end residues are counted. This CDR3 reads CASSLESASYNEQFFGP.

V gene TRBV7-2 combines with J gene TRBJ2-2; no clear D gene. Trimming removed 5 bases at V and 10 bases at J, with 11 bases between. The germline CDR1 and CDR2 sequences are SGHTA and FQGNSA. This CDR3 is built from 12 residues. The CDR3 coding sequence is TGTGCCAGCAGCCTGTTCCCGGAGGAGCTGTTTTTT. The encoded protein is CASSLFPEELFF.

This clonotype was picked up many times. The chain carries TRBV6-1 and TRBJ2-1, with TRBD2 matching over 11 bases. Germline loops: CDR1 MNHNS, CDR2 SASEGT. The CDR3 has 14 residues. V shed 7 bases, J shed 9 bases, and the junction held 8 bases outside the gene matches. In DNA, the CDR3 is TGTGCCAGCACCGTACTAGCGGGAGCTGGTGAGCAGTTCTTC. Its protein product is CASTVLAGAGEQFF.

The chain recombines TRBV2 with TRBJ1-4; 7 nucleotides match TRBD1. CDR1 is SNHLY, CDR2 FYNNEI, per germline. The CDR3 has 14 residues. The J segment lost 4 bases and the V segment lost 7 bases, leaving 6 bases of the junction unmatched. The CDR3 DNA reads TGTGCCAGCACCCGGGACAGTCTTAATGAAAAACTGTTTTTT. Translating it yields CASTRDSLNEKLFF.

As for this clonotype: The CDR3 does not close with the conserved phenylalanine or tryptophan, likely indicating a read error. The DNA is left out, because the CDR3 cannot be placed on it with certainty; the CDR3 is given as TCRdb lists it. This chain links TRBV28 with TRBJ2-5; the table's D call, TRBD2, has no DNA check behind it. Per germline, CDR1 MDHEN and CDR2 SYDVKM. The length of the CDR3 is 17 amino acids, counting both ends. CDR3: CASRRDTPSDSPLHFGN.

The table lists this clonotype with a few counts. One junction end disagrees with the germline gene, perhaps due to a read error. The rearrangement links TRBV6-1 to TRBJ2-1; 11 nucleotides match TRBD1. CDR3 size: 14 residues. CDR1 and CDR2 from the germline V gene are MNHNS and SASEGT. For the CDR3, the DNA is TGTGCCAGCAGTGATTGGACAGGGGGCAACGAGCAGTACTTT. Translated, it gives CASSDWTGGNEQYF.

Ten or more counts support this clonotype. This sequence joins TRBV11-2 and TRBJ2-3; D could derive from TRBD1 or TRBD2 (7 bases each). This CDR3 contains 15 residues. Germline lookup yields CDR1 SGHAT and CDR2 FQNNGV. V was clipped by 7 bases and J by 1 base, with 15 bases between them. The CDR3 coding sequence is TGTGCCAGCACCCCAGGGGGGGGGGGCACAGATACGCAGTATTTT. Its protein is CASTPGGGGTDTQYF.

The V gene is TRBV12-3 or TRBV12-4, the J gene TRBJ1-5; unclear D gene. The CDR3 runs to 16 residues. V shed 3 bases and J shed 2 bases, with 14 bases lying between them. CDR3 region: CASSFGLGMGNQPQHF. CDR3 bases: TGTGCCAGCAGTTTTGGGCTAGGGATGGGCAATCAGCCCCAGCATTTT.

CDR3 nucleotide sequence: TGTGCCAGCAGCTTATGGCCGACAGGTAGCTACGAGCAGTACTTC. It translates to CASSLWPTGSYEQYF. V gene TRBV11-2 combines with J gene TRBJ2-1; D possibly corresponds to TRBD1 (6 bases). The assigned J gene may be wrong: the sequence end matches TRBJ2-7 better. The CDR3 contains 15 residues. Germline V gene lookup returns CDR1 SGHAT and CDR2 FQNNGV.